The present entry profiles one T cell receptor beta chain with its context. No antigen is known for it. This sample stems from a study of Ad26.COV2.S vaccination and SARS-CoV-2 variants. Notes on the study in general: Substantial breadth in spike-specific CD8+ and CD4+ T cell responses was reportedly seen after vaccination.

The assay was immunoSEQ multiplex PCR, and TCRdb's table has in-frame clones only and misses some. The data show about 98,000 clones, around 80% seen once. The V and J ends lost 5 bases and 4 bases respectively, with 13 bases between them. This CDR3 has 14 residues. Germline V gene data show CDR1 as SGHVS and CDR2 as FNYEAQ. The V and J genes are TRBV7-6 and TRBJ2-3, with D possibly matching TRBD2 (6 bases). This TCR was recovered from a human donor who had recovered from COVID-19. Here the sequenced sample was peripheral blood, taken after recovery from COVID-19. The CDR3: CASSPRGGSDTQYF. The CDR3 DNA reads as TGTGCCAGCAGCCCCCGAGGAGGGTCAGATACGCAGTATTTT.